Below are 19 T cell receptor beta chains sequenced from a single sample in a study of response to subunit inactivated influenza vaccine. TCRdb used MiXCR to reprocess the RT-PCR reads, holding one entry per CDR3 protein. The table lists about 500,000 distinct CDR3 sequences, approximately 15% of them singletons. Sequences were derived from CD4+ T cells sorted from PBMCs, sampled 23 months after vaccination. The receptors were gathered from a man in his fifties or sixties who received an inactivated influenza vaccine.

The CDR3 DNA reads TGTGCCACCAGCAGGGAGACTAGTAACTCCTACGAGCAGTACTTC. Amino acids: CATSRETSNSYEQYF. The chain employs TRBV15 and TRBJ2-7, with D possibly being TRBD2 (6 bases). The CDR3 covers 15 residues. CDR1 is LNHNV, CDR2 YYDKDF, per germline (reference sequence). The V gene lost 3 bases and the J gene lost 0 bases, with 12 bases spanning the gap.

Regarding this clonotype: Because the CDR3's place on the DNA is in doubt, the DNA is left out and the CDR3 is given as listed by TCRdb. The V gene is TRBV6-2 or TRBV6-3, the J gene TRBJ2-7; TRBD2, as called in the table, went unchecked against the DNA. The CDR3 spans 14 residues, counting both ends. Looked up from germline, CDR1 is MNHEY and CDR2 is SVGEGT. CDR3 in amino acids: CASSSSGGFYEQYF.

The V and J genes are TRBV19 and TRBJ1-1; D perhaps matches TRBD1 (6 bases). Germline values: CDR1 LNHDA, CDR2 SQIVND (reference sequence). This CDR3 is 11 amino acids long. Trimming removed 6 bases at V and 11 bases at J, with 13 bases between. The DNA for the CDR3 is TGTGCCAGTAGGACCGGGGGCATGGCTTTCTTT. It specifies CASRTGGMAFF.

The chain combines TRBV12-3 or TRBV12-4 with TRBJ2-2; D is unresolved. V gave up 2 bases and J gave up 0 bases, with 10 bases separating them. CDR3 length: 16 amino acids. The CDR3 nucleotides are TGTGCCAGCAGTTTATTTCACGGTTCGAACACCGGGGAGCTGTTTTTT. This encodes CASSLFHGSNTGELFF.

J is TRBJ2-1 and V is TRBV12-3 or TRBV12-4; 7 positions agree with TRBD2. After removal of 6 bases from V and 0 bases from J, the junction contained 5 bases not matched to a gene. The CDR3 is 15 amino acids. CDR3 loop: CASSKRTSSYNEQFF. DNA for the CDR3: TGTGCCAGCAGCAAGAGGACTAGCTCCTACAATGAGCAGTTCTTC.

The chain is built from TRBV12-3 or TRBV12-4 and TRBJ1-1; possibly TRBD1 for D (6 bases). V was cut by 6 bases and J by 0 bases, with 11 bases left in between. The CDR3 consists of 14 residues. CDR3 loop: CASRPDRMNTEAFF. The CDR3 DNA reads as TGTGCCAGCAGACCCGACAGGATGAACACTGAAGCTTTCTTT.

The chain recombines TRBV27 with TRBJ2-1, with 11 bases aligning to TRBD2. The CDR3 extends over 16 amino acids. CDR1 is MNHEY and CDR2 is SMNVEV in the germline V gene (reference sequence). J gave up 6 bases and V 5 bases, and 9 bases lay outside the gene matches. For the CDR3, the DNA is TGTGCCAGCAGTCCTCTGACTAGCGGGACCCTCAATGAGCAGTTCTTC. Protein product: CASSPLTSGTLNEQFF.

V and J are TRBV10-3 and TRBJ2-1, with a weak D call TRBD1 (5 bases). V shed 2 bases and J shed 12 bases, with 17 bases lying between them. CDR3 size: 14 residues. Germline lookup yields CDR1 ENHRY and CDR2 SYGVKD. The CDR3 DNA is TGTGCCATCAGTGAGGGGGCCGGCACGTGGGTGCAGTTCTTC. Amino acid sequence: CAISEGAGTWVQFF.

The chain has TRBV20-1 and TRBJ2-5, with 8 bases lining up with TRBD2. The CDR3 contains 14 residues. Germline V CDR1 and CDR2: DFQATT, SNEGSKA (reference sequence). CDR3 in amino acids: CASARLAPQETQYF. The CDR3 nucleotides read TGCGCTTCCGCCCGACTAGCGCCTCAAGAGACCCAGTACTTC.

This clonotype was detected only a few times. The chain links TRBV10-3 to TRBJ1-2; D may be TRBD1 (5 bases). CDR3 length equals 14 residues. Trimming shortened V by 6 bases and J by 0 bases, and 11 bases separated the two germline ends. Germline values: CDR1 ENHRY, CDR2 SYGVKD. CDR3 amino acids: CAISRDVANYGYTF. The CDR3 DNA reads as TGTGCCATCAGCCGGGACGTAGCTAACTATGGCTACACCTTC.

This clonotype was seen a handful of times. V and J are TRBV29-1 and TRBJ1-1; D unclear. The V gene's germline CDR1 is SQVTM and CDR2 ANQGSEA. The V and J ends lost 5 bases and 6 bases respectively, with 13 bases between them. The CDR3 extends over 12 amino acids. Here the CDR3 reads CSVTGFGAEAFF. The CDR3 DNA sequence: TGCAGCGTTACGGGGTTTGGGGCTGAAGCTTTCTTT. Supplemented by reference TRBV29-1 and TRBJ1-1, the full variable domain reads SAVISQKPSRDICQRGTSLTIQCQVDSQVTMMFWYRQQPGQSLTLIATANQGSEATYESGFVIDKFPISRPNLTFSTLTVSNMSPEDSSIYLCSVTGFGAEAFFGQGTRLTVV.

The chain recombines TRBV10-3 with TRBJ2-1, with TRBD2 matching over 8 bases. The CDR3 contains 13 residues. Germline loops: CDR1 ENHRY, CDR2 SYGVKD. DNA of the CDR3: TGTGGAACTAGCGGCAGCTCCTACAATGAGCAGTTCTTC. Amino acid sequence: CGTSGSSYNEQFF.

The chain couples TRBV29-1 to TRBJ1-1, with a tentative D call TRBD1 (6 bases). The germline V gene encodes CDR1 SQVTM and CDR2 ANQGSEA. The CDR3 extends over 13 amino acids. The V end was cut by 6 bases, the J end by 2 bases, with 13 bases between. CDR3: CSVTDRLNTEAFF. In DNA form, the CDR3 reads TGCAGCGTGACCGACAGGCTAAACACTGAAGCTTTCTTT.

The DNA of the CDR3 is TGTGCCAGCACCGAATCCGGGCGCAATTCACCCCTCCACTTT. Protein: CASTESGRNSPLHF. This chain uses TRBV3-1 with TRBJ1-6; D unresolved. The CDR3 runs to 14 residues. Trimming removed 7 bases from V and 7 bases from J, with 14 bases in between. The V gene's germline CDR1 is LGHDT and CDR2 YNNKEL (reference sequence).

The gene calls are TRBV24-1 and TRBJ2-2, with a possible D match to TRBD1 (6 bases). The germline CDR1 and CDR2 sequences are KGHDR and SFDVKD. V gave up 4 bases and J gave up 0 bases, with 17 bases separating them. The CDR3 runs to 18 residues. The CDR3 region has the DNA TGTGCCACCAGTGACCCCACCCCACAGGGCCCGAACACCGGGGAGCTGTTTTTT. Amino acid sequence: CATSDPTPQGPNTGELFF.

V and J are TRBV3-1 and TRBJ2-1, with TRBD2 matching over 7 bases. The CDR3 covers 15 residues. Trimming at V came to 0 bases and at J to 4 bases, leaving 3 bases not matched to a gene. CDR1 and CDR2 from the germline V gene are LGHDT and YNNKEL (reference sequence). This CDR3 reads CASSQEGGVYNEQFF. CDR3 nucleotide sequence: TGTGCCAGCAGCCAAGAGGGAGGGGTATACAATGAGCAGTTCTTC.

This clonotype has only a few counts. This chain joins TRBV11-2 and TRBJ2-5, with 14 nucleotides matching TRBD2. V was pared by 4 bases and J by 2 bases, with 3 bases of the junction left unmatched. The CDR3 is 16 amino acids. Germline V gene sequence: CDR1 SGHAT, CDR2 FQNNGV. The CDR3 nucleotides read TGTGCCAGCAGCTGGGGGACTAGCGGGAGACAAGAGACCCAGTACTTC. This gives the protein CASSWGTSGRQETQYF.

The chain is built from TRBV5-1 and TRBJ2-1, with 9 bases that match TRBD1. Germline loops: CDR1 SGHRS, CDR2 YFSETQ. V dropped 2 bases and J dropped 8; count of bases not matched to a gene: 8. This CDR3 contains 15 residues. The CDR3 protein is CASSFSQGAPDEQFF. Written as DNA, the CDR3 is TGCGCCAGCAGCTTCTCACAGGGGGCCCCCGATGAGCAGTTCTTC.

The table lists this clonotype with a few counts. This chain joins TRBV15 and TRBJ2-1, with TRBD1 as a possible D gene (5 bases). The V gene lost 1 base and the J gene lost 7 bases, with 8 bases spanning the gap. Per germline, CDR1 LNHNV and CDR2 YYDKDF (reference sequence). The CDR3 spans 13 residues. The DNA for the CDR3 is TGTGCCACCAGCAGAGTAGCAGGGAATGAGCAGTTCTTC. Encoded protein: CATSRVAGNEQFF.